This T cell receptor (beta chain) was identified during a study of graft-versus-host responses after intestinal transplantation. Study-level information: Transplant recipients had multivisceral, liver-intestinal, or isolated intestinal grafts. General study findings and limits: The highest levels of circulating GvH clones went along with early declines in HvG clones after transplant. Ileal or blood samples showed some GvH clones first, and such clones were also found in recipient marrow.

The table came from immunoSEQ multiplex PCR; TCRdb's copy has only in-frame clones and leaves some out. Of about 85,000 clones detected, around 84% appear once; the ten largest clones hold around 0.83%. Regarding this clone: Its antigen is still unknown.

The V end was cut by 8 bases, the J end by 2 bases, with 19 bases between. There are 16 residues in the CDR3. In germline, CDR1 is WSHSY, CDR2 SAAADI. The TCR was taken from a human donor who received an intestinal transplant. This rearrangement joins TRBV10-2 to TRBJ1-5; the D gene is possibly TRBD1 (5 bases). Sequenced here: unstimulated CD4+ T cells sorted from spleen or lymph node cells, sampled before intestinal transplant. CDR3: CASAAGEWYRNQPQHF. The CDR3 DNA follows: TGCGCCAGCGCGGCGGGGGAGTGGTATCGCAATCAGCCCCAGCATTTT.